This entry is about one TCR beta chain. As yet, its antigen is unknown. This specimen belongs to a study of T cell responses to AZD1222 COVID-19 vaccine. The protocol was immunoSEQ multiplex PCR, while the TCRdb copy is restricted to in-frame clones and leaves out a portion. The data contain some 140,000 clones, roughly nine tenths of them singletons. This CDR3 has 13 amino acids. Germline CDR1 and CDR2: SGHTA and FQGNSA. V lost 6 bases and J lost 2, with 10 bases in between. General observations from the study: Most donors were white British, females outnumbered males, and clonal diversity was possibly underestimated. Among AZD1222 vaccinees, only 5 or 6 were seropositive at baseline. The study sampled repertoires only after the peak T cell response. Regions 160-218 and 743-854 held dominance among vaccine-associated CD4 TCRs, which spanned spike.

The chain links TRBV7-2 to TRBJ2-5; no clear D. The source was peripheral blood, collected on day 0 of AZD1222 vaccination. This TCR came from an adult in good health. The CDR3 bases are TGTGCCAGCAGTCTCAGGCTACAAGAGACCCAGTACTTC. It specifies CASSLRLQETQYF.